The 9 T cell receptor beta chains reported below all come from one sample, sequenced in a study of T cells in Graves' hyperthyroidism and ophthalmopathy. Amplification of TCR beta CDR3 regions used RNA as the template. RT-PCR in the first round (using the HTBI primer set) targeted the TCR CDR3. TCRdb called the multiplex PCR reads again in MiXCR, with one record for every CDR3 protein. The sample lists approximately 610,000 distinct CDR3 sequences; 16% were seen once. Sequenced sample: blood. These receptors came from a woman between 18 and 29 years old with Graves' hyperthyroidism.

This clonotype was seen many times. The CDR3 reads CASSRGAGELFF. In nucleotides, the CDR3 is TGTGCCAGCAGCCGTGGTGCCGGGGAGCTGTTTTTT. The chain employs TRBV3-1 and TRBJ2-2; no firm D call. Germline V gene sequence: CDR1 LGHDT, CDR2 YNNKEL (reference sequence). V was cut by 4 bases and J by 6 bases, with 6 bases left in between. This CDR3 region has 12 residues.

As regards this clonotype: A much larger clone lies a single base off, so this may be a read error. This rearrangement joins TRBV7-9 to TRBJ1-1; D is possibly TRBD1 (5 bases). CDR1 and CDR2 (germline): SEHNR, FQNEAQ (reference sequence). This CDR3 has 13 residues. The CDR3, as DNA: TGTGCCAGCAGCTTAGGACAGCACACTGGAGCTTTCTTT. It codes for CASSLGQHTGAFF.

In its sample, this clonotype was seen a few times. The genes are TRBV7-6 and TRBJ2-7; TRBD2 agrees at 12 bases. In germline, CDR1 is SGHVS, CDR2 FNYEAQ. Trimming at V came to 5 bases and at J to 2 bases, leaving 7 bases not matched to a gene. The CDR3 is made up of 16 amino acids. CDR3 sequence: CASSPGLAGIAYEQYF. The CDR3 nucleotides are TGTGCCAGCAGCCCGGGACTAGCGGGTATAGCCTACGAGCAGTACTTC.

The chain employs TRBV20-1 and TRBJ1-5; D perhaps matches TRBD1 (5 bases). Germline V gives CDR1 DFQATT, CDR2 SNEGSKA (reference sequence). The CDR3 consists of 15 residues. The V gene lost 0 bases and the J gene lost 11 bases, with 20 bases spanning the gap. CDR3 sequence (DNA): TGCAGTGCTAGAGAACCAGGGACTCTCGGGGAGTCCCAGCATTTT. It encodes CSAREPGTLGESQHF.

This clonotype turned up a few times. V usage is TRBV12-3 or TRBV12-4 and J usage is TRBJ1-1; the D gene is possibly TRBD1 (5 bases). V was shortened by 5 bases and J by 10 bases, with 17 bases between the two germline ends. CDR3 length: 13 amino acids. The CDR3 protein is CASSPGPPTRAFF. The CDR3 DNA follows: TGTGCCAGCAGTCCAGGGCCTCCTACGCGAGCTTTCTTT.

As to this clonotype: This may be a read error: a much more frequent sequence differs by one nucleotide. The chain links TRBV15 to TRBJ2-1; TRBD2 might be the D (5 bases). CDR1 and CDR2 from the germline V gene are LNHNV and YYDKDF (reference sequence). V lost 1 base and J 10 bases, leaving 8 bases between the germline ends. The CDR3 spans 12 residues. The CDR3 protein is CATSRGSEEQFF. The DNA of the CDR3 is TGTGCCACCAGCAGAGGTAGCGAAGAGCAGTTCTTC.

This sequence joins TRBV20-1 and TRBJ1-4; weak D call: TRBD1 (5 bases). This CDR3 is 13 amino acids long. Germline-derived CDR1 and CDR2 are DFQATT and SNEGSKA (reference sequence). V lost 6 bases and J lost 5, with 13 bases in between. The CDR3 protein is CSALAGGNEKLFF. The CDR3 nucleotides read TGCAGTGCCCTGGCGGGGGGGAATGAAAAACTGTTTTTT.

This clonotype turned up a few times. The chain recombines TRBV28 with TRBJ1-5; TRBD1 matches at 9 bases. V lost 2 bases to trimming and J lost 9 bases; unmatched junction nucleotides: 17. The CDR3 has 18 amino acids. Per germline, CDR1 MDHEN and CDR2 SYDVKM. CDR3 DNA sequence: TGTGCCAGCAGTTTAGGCACCACAGGGGGCGCGAGTCGGCCGCCCCAGCATTTT. Translated, it gives CASSLGTTGGASRPPQHF.

The sample holds many counts of this clonotype. This chain uses TRBV20-1 with TRBJ2-7; 7 nucleotides align to TRBD2. With 0 bases clipped from V and 4 bases from J, the junction kept 6 bases outside the gene matches. Looked up from germline, CDR1 is DFQATT and CDR2 is SNEGSKA (reference sequence). The CDR3 is made up of 14 amino acids. In DNA form, the CDR3 reads TGCAGTGCTAGAGAACGTCTAGCGGATTACGAGCAGTACTTC. Protein: CSARERLADYEQYF.